A selection of T cell receptor beta chains follows, all from one sample in a study of OX40 agonist ivuxolimab in advanced cancers. Data came from immunoSEQ multiplex PCR; TCRdb stores just in-frame clones and leaves some out. This table has about 48,000 clones, roughly 83% appearing once. Here the sequenced sample was CD4+ or CD8+ T cells sorted from blood, taken in a trial of the OX40 agonist ivuxolimab. The receptor source for this set is an adult with an advanced solid tumor such as melanoma, head and neck, liver or kidney cancer. Each CDR3 is given with its conserved first and last residue. D genes are given only for firm matches. Clone size, where shown, is once, few, many, or a class for clones that have expanded.

- | TRBJ1-2 | TRBV5-4 | - | CASSPDRNYGYTF | TGTGCCAGCAGCCCTGACAGAAACTATGGCTACACCTTC
once | TRBJ2-2 | TRBV11-1 | - | CASSLGGTGELFF | TGTGCCAGCAGCTTAGGGGGTACCGGGGAGCTGTTTTTT
- | TRBJ2-5 | TRBV19 | - | CASSRAGWETQYF | TGTGCCAGTAGTAGAGCAGGGTGGGAGACCCAGTACTTC
- | TRBJ2-2 | TRBV7-6 | TRBD1 | CASSFFTGTGFDGELFF | TGTGCCAGCAGCTTCTTTACCGGGACAGGTTTTGACGGGGAGCTGTTTTTT
- | TRBJ2-7 | TRBV25-1 | - | CASSDGTGHYEQYF | TGTGCCAGCAGTGACGGGACGGGACACTACGAGCAGTACTTC
- | TRBJ2-5 | TRBV27 | TRBD1 | CASSPSWTGGYETQYF | TGTGCCAGCAGTCCATCCTGGACAGGGGGTTACGAGACCCAGTACTTC
- | TRBJ2-1 | TRBV2 | TRBD2 | CASSGSGGSYNEQFF | TGTGCCAGCAGTGGTAGCGGGGGTAGCTACAATGAGCAGTTCTTC
- | TRBJ2-7 | TRBV27 | - | CASSHTTDFLSYEQYF | TGTGCCAGCAGTCACACCACAGATTTTCTCTCCTACGAGCAGTACTTC
once | TRBJ1-2 | TRBV5-1 | TRBD1 | CASSTGGTGGHGYTF | TGCGCCAGCAGCACTGGGGGTACAGGGGGTCATGGCTACACCTTC
- | TRBJ2-1 | TRBV5-1 | - | CASSLAPGSMGDEQFF | TGCGCCAGTAGCTTGGCACCAGGGTCGATGGGCGATGAGCAGTTCTTC
once | TRBJ1-5 | TRBV6-1 | TRBD1 | CATRDRGNNQPQHF | TGTGCCACGCGGGACAGGGGGAACAATCAGCCCCAGCATTTT
- | TRBJ1-5 | TRBV4-1 | - | CASSPINDRYHSNQPQHF | TGCGCCAGCAGCCCGATAAACGACAGATACCATAGCAATCAGCCCCAGCATTTT
- | TRBJ2-3 | TRBV5-1 | - | CASSLEQGGGTDTQYF | TGCGCCAGCAGCTTAGAACAGGGAGGTGGCACAGATACGCAGTATTTT
- | TRBJ2-5 | TRBV9 | TRBD1 | CASSFRDREGETQYF | TGTGCCAGCAGCTTCCGGGACAGGGAGGGAGAGACCCAGTACTTC